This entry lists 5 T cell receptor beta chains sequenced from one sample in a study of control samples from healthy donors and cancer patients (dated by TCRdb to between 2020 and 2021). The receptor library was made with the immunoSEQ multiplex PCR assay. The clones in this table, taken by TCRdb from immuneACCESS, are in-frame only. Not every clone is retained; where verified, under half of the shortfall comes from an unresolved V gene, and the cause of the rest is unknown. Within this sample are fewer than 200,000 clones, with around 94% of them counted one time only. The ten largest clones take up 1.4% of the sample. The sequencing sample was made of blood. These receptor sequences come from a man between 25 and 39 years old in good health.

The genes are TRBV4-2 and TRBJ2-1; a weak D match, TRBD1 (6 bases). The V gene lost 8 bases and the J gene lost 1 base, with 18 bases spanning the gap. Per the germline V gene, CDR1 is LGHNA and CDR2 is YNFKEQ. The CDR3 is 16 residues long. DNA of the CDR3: TGTGCCAGCCGACCCTCCGAGGGGACATCCTACAATGAGCAGTTCTTC. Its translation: CASRPSEGTSYNEQFF.

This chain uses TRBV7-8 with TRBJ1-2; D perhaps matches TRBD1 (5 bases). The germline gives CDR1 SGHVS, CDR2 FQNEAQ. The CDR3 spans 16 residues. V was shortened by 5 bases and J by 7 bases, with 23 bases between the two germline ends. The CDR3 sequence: CASSPTVLPAPGGYTF. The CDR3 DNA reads TGTGCCAGCAGCCCGACAGTTCTCCCTGCCCCTGGTGGCTACACCTTC. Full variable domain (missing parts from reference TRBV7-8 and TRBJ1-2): GAGVSQSPRYKVAKRGQDVALRCDPISGHVSLFWYQQALGQGPEFLTYFQNEAQLDKSGLPSDRFFAERPEGSVSTLKIQRTQQEDSAVYLCASSPTVLPAPGGYTFGSGTRLTVV.

The CDR3 DNA is TGCGCCAGCAGCCAAGTACTAGGCGGGGTCACAGATACGCAGTATTTT. Translating it yields CASSQVLGGVTDTQYF. V is TRBV4-1 and J is TRBJ2-3, with a weak D call TRBD2 (6 bases). The germline gives CDR1 MGHRA, CDR2 YSYEKL. This CDR3 contains 16 residues. V lost 1 base to trimming and J lost 2 bases, with 13 bases between them.

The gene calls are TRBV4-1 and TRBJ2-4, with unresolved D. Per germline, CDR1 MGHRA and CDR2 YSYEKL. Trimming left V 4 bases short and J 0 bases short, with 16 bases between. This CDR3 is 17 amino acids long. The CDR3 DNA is TGCGCCAGCAGCCGGATTTTGACGGAACTAGCCAAAAACATTCAGTACTTC. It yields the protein CASSRILTELAKNIQYF.

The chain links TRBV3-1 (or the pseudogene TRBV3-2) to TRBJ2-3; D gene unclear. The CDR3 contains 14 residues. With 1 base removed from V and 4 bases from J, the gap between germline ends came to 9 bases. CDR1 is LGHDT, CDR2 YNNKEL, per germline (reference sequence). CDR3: CASSQVRTADTQYF. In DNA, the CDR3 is TGTGCCAGCAGCCAAGTTCGGACCGCAGATACGCAGTATTTT.